This TCR beta chain emerged from a study of relationships among human T cell subsets. Study-level results: Th1, Th2 and regulatory subsets overlapped substantially in CDR3 sequences. Across seven subsets, gene usage, CDR3 length and N-additions did not differ significantly.

About this clonotype itself: The antigen is unknown. One junction end disagrees with the germline gene, perhaps due to a read error.

TCR alpha and beta CDR3s were amplified from mRNA by semiquantitative ARM-PCR. ARM-PCR used tagged nested gene-specific primers, then communal superprimers for exponential amplification. TCRdb passed the multiplex PCR reads through MiXCR, listing each CDR3 protein once. Seen here are some 13,000 distinct CDR3 sequences, roughly 62% observed once, and the top ten hold 25% to 30%. This CDR3 region has 12 residues. Germline V gene lookup returns CDR1 SGHDN and CDR2 FVKESK. After CD25, CD56 and CD294 bead selections, the flow-through was collected as Th1 cells. The J gene is TRBJ2-7, the V gene TRBV14; no firm D call. This sequence originates from a man aged 40-49 years in good health. The sequenced material came from CD4+ Th1 cells sorted from blood. This CDR3 reads CASSSGRYAQYF. In nucleotides, the CDR3 is TGTGCCAGCAGTTCCGGTCGCTACGCGCAGTACTTC.